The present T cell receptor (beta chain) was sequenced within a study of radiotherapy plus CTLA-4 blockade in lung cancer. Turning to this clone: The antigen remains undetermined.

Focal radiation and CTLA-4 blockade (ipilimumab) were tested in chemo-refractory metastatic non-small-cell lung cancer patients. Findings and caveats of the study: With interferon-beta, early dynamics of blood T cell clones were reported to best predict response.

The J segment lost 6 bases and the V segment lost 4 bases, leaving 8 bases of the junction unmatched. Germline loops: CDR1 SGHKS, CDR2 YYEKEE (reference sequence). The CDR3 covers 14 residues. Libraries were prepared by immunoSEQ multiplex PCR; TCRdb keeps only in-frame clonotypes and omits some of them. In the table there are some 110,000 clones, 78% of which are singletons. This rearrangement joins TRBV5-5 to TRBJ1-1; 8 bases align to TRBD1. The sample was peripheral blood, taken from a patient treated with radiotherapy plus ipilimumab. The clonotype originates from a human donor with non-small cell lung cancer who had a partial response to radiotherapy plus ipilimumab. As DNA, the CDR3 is TGTGCCAGCAGCCCGGGACAGGACTTCCCTGAAGCTTTCTTT. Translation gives CASSPGQDFPEAFF.